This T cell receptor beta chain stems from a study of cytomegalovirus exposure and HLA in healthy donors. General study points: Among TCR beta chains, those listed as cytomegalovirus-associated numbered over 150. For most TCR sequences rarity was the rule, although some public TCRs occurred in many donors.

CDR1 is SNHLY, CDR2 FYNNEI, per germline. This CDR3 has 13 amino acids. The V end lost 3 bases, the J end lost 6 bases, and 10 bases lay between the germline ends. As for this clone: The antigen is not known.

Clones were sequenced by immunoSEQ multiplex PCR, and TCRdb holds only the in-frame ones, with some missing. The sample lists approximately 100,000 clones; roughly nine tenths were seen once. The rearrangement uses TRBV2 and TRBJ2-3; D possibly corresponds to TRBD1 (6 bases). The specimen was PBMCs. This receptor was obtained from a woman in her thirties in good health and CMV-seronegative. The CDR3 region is CASSDQGWDTQYF. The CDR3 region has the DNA TGTGCCAGCAGTGACCAGGGGTGGGATACGCAGTATTTT.